These T cell receptor beta chains were read from a single sample in a study of T cell responses to AZD1222 COVID-19 vaccine. The table came from immunoSEQ multiplex PCR; TCRdb's copy has only in-frame clones and leaves some out. The top ten clones hold 2.8% of a sample with about 120,000 clones, about 91% of them seen once. The sample was peripheral blood, taken on day 0 of AZD1222 vaccination. Every receptor here comes from an adult in good health. CDR3s include the opening cysteine and the closing phenylalanine or tryptophan. A D gene is named only where the DNA matches it firmly. Only some rows state a clone size, as once, few, many or a class for expanded clones.

size	V	D	J	DNA	CDR3
NA	TRBV3-1/TRBV3-2	NA	TRBJ1-4	TGTGCCAGCAGCCAAGAAGGACGCACCGGGGATGAAAAACTGTTTTTT	CASSQEGRTGDEKLFF
NA	TRBV28	TRBD1	TRBJ2-3	TGTGCCAGCAGTCAAGGACAGGCGGTTGTCACAGATACGCAGTATTTT	CASSQGQAVVTDTQYF
NA	TRBV3-1/TRBV3-2	NA	TRBJ1-6	TGTGCCAGCAGCCAGGGAGGAACCTATAATTCACCCCTCCACTTT	CASSQGGTYNSPLHF
once	TRBV5-1	TRBD2	TRBJ2-3	TGCGCCAGCAGCTTGGACCCTAGCGGGAGAGTAATGGATACGCAGTATTTT	CASSLDPSGRVMDTQYF
NA	TRBV5-4	TRBD2	TRBJ2-3	TGTGCCAGCAGCCCCGGTGGGGCGGGAGGTACGCAGTATTTT	CASSPGGAGGTQYF
NA	TRBV7-2	NA	TRBJ2-2	TGTGCCAGCAGCCTTAGCGTACTATCGAACACCGGGGAGCTGTTTTTT	CASSLSVLSNTGELFF
NA	TRBV27	NA	TRBJ1-4	TGTGCCAGCAGTTTACCAGGGGACTGGGAAAAACTGTTTTTT	CASSLPGDWEKLFF
NA	TRBV4-1	NA	TRBJ1-1	TGCGCCAGCAGCTCTACGGGGAGGCGGACTGAAGCTTTCTTT	CASSSTGRRTEAFF
NA	TRBV9	NA	TRBJ2-7	TGTGCCAGCAGCGGGGGAAGTCCCTCCTACGAGCAGTACTTC	CASSGGSPSYEQYF
NA	TRBV27	NA	TRBJ2-1	TGTGCCAGCGGTCCCGGAGGGGCCTATGAGCAGTTCTTC	CASGPGGAYEQFF
once	TRBV13	TRBD2	TRBJ2-4	TGTGCCAGCGGCCGGGAGGCAAACATTCAGTACTTC	CASGREANIQYF
NA	TRBV9	NA	TRBJ2-7	TGTGCCAGCAGCGGGGGGTTTGGCCTAGAGCAGTACTTC	CASSGGFGLEQYF
NA	TRBV7-8	TRBD2	TRBJ2-7	TGTGCCAGCAGCTTAGGACTAGCGGGAGTCCACGAGCAGTACTTC	CASSLGLAGVHEQYF
NA	TRBV10-1	NA	TRBJ1-1	TGCGCCAGAAGGAGTGGATGTGGGACTGAAGCTTTCTTT	CARRSGCGTEAFF
once	TRBV5-1	TRBD1	TRBJ1-2	TGCGCCAGCAGGCCAGGGGGGGCAGACTATGGCTACACCTTC	CASRPGGADYGYTF
NA	TRBV19	TRBD1	TRBJ1-3	TGTGCCAATCTCCTTTTGACAGGGAACGAAAACACCATATATTTT	CANLLLTGNENTIYF
NA	TRBV27	NA	TRBJ1-1	TGTGCCAGCAGGCTACAGGGTAGGTCTGAAGCTTTCTTT	CASRLQGRSEAFF
NA	TRBV7-9	TRBD2	TRBJ2-7	TGTGCCAGCAGCTTAAGAGGTGGGACTAGCGACGAGCAGTACTTC	CASSLRGGTSDEQYF
NA	TRBV5-5	NA	TRBJ2-5	TGTGCCAGCAGCTTGGCATGGGACCGAGAGACCCAGTACTTC	CASSLAWDRETQYF
NA	TRBV7-9	NA	TRBJ1-6	TGTGCCAGCAGCTTAGCCGGCGGCGGTTCACCCCTCCACTTT	CASSLAGGGSPLHF
NA	TRBV5-6	NA	TRBJ2-4	TGTGCCAGCAGCTTGCCAGGGAAGACCAAAAACATTCAGTACTTC	CASSLPGKTKNIQYF
NA	TRBV3-1/TRBV3-2	NA	TRBJ2-7	TGTGCCAGCAGCCAAGATCAACCGGGACTCCGCTACGAGCAGTACTTC	CASSQDQPGLRYEQYF
NA	TRBV7-2	NA	TRBJ2-5	TGTGCCAGCAGCTTAGCCCCCTATACCCAGTACTTC	CASSLAPYTQYF
NA	TRBV10-2	NA	TRBJ1-5	TGCGCCAGCAGTGACGCGCAGGGGAGAGGCAATCAGCCCCAGCATTTT	CASSDAQGRGNQPQHF
NA	TRBV5-1	TRBD2	TRBJ2-1	TGCGCCAGCAGCTTGTTCGCGGGAGAGGGGAATGAGCAGTTCTTC	CASSLFAGEGNEQFF
NA	TRBV5-4	NA	TRBJ1-3	TGTGCCAGCAGCCGTCCGGGGGAGAGCTCTGGAAACACCATATATTTT	CASSRPGESSGNTIYF
NA	TRBV3-1/TRBV3-2	TRBD2	TRBJ2-1	TGTGCCAGCAGGTCTAGCGGGAGGGACAATGAGCAGTTCTTC	CASRSSGRDNEQFF
NA	TRBV29-1	NA	TRBJ1-2	TGCAGCGTTGGAGCTACGGATGGCTACACCTTC	CSVGATDGYTF
NA	TRBV5-4	NA	TRBJ2-4	TGTGCCAGCAGTTATAAGGGCAAAAACATTCAGTACTTC	CASSYKGKNIQYF
NA	TRBV2	TRBD1	TRBJ2-7	TGTGCCAGCGACCGGGACAGGGGCTACGAGCAGTACTTC	CASDRDRGYEQYF
NA	TRBV30	NA	TRBJ2-1	TGTGCCTGGAGTTATGGAGCGGACTACTACAATGAGCAGTTCTTC	CAWSYGADYYNEQFF
once	TRBV19	TRBD1	TRBJ1-2	TGTGCCAGTAGTACGGGGCCGGACAGGACGAACTATGGCTACACCTTC	CASSTGPDRTNYGYTF
few	TRBV30	NA	TRBJ1-1	TGTGCCAGCGGTCGGTTAGGGAACACTGAAGCTTTCTTT	CASGRLGNTEAFF
NA	TRBV12-3/TRBV12-4	TRBD2	TRBJ2-1	TGTGCCAGCAGTGTAGCGGGTTACAATGAGCAGTTCTTC	CASSVAGYNEQFF
NA	TRBV29-1	NA	TRBJ1-1	TGCAGCGTCGAGGACGTTGCTGGGGGTTTTAAAGCTTTCTTT	CSVEDVAGGFKAFF
NA	TRBV5-1	NA	TRBJ2-5	TGCGCCAGCAGCTTGGGCCCACGGGACTTCAACCAAGAGACCCAGTACTTC	CASSLGPRDFNQETQYF
NA	TRBV3-1/TRBV3-2	NA	TRBJ2-2	TGTGCCAGCAGCCAAGGGGCGGGGCTGTTTTTT	CASSQGAGLFF
once	TRBV15	TRBD1	TRBJ1-5	TGTGCCACCAGCAGAGATCGTGGACAGGGATTATATAGCAATCAGCCCCAGCATTTT	CATSRDRGQGLYSNQPQHF
NA	TRBV19	TRBD1	TRBJ2-1	TGTGCCAGTAGTGACCGGGACAGGGGGCGGAATGAGCAGTTCTTC	CASSDRDRGRNEQFF
NA	TRBV5-6	NA	TRBJ1-5	TGTGCCAGCAGCTTGGGACAGGTCAATCAGCCCCAGCATTTT	CASSLGQVNQPQHF
NA	TRBV29-1	NA	TRBJ1-1	TGCAGCGTTGCCCAGACAGATGAAGCTTTCTTT	CSVAQTDEAFF
NA	TRBV27	NA	TRBJ1-5	TGTGCCAGCTCCGGGGGTAGCAATCAGCCCCAGCATTTT	CASSGGSNQPQHF
once	TRBV27	NA	TRBJ2-7	TGTGCCAGCAATCCCCTGCCGGGCACCGAGCAGTACTTC	CASNPLPGTEQYF
NA	TRBV7-2	NA	TRBJ2-7	TGTGCCAGCACTCCCAAGCCCCGTCACGAGCAGTACTTC	CASTPKPRHEQYF
NA	TRBV18	TRBD2	TRBJ2-7	TGTGCCAGCTCACCAGGGACTAGCGGGGACGAGCAGTACTTC	CASSPGTSGDEQYF
NA	TRBV5-1	TRBD2	TRBJ2-7	TGCGCCAGCAGCTTACTAGCGGGCTACGAGCAGTACTTC	CASSLLAGYEQYF
medium-sized	TRBV6-2/TRBV6-3	NA	TRBJ2-7	TGTGCCAGCAGCACAATGGACATATACGAGCAGTACTTC	CASSTMDIYEQYF
NA	TRBV19	TRBD1	TRBJ1-1	TGTGCCAGTAGGACAGGGTACACTGAAGCTTTCTTT	CASRTGYTEAFF
once	TRBV6-5	NA	TRBJ2-1	TGTGCCAGCAGTCCTCAGGTTAGCTACCCCGGGTTGTTCTTC	CASSPQVSYPGLFF
NA	TRBV7-9	TRBD1	TRBJ1-4	TGTGCCAGCAGCCCCCTCGGGGACAGTTCTAATGAAAAACTGTTTTTT	CASSPLGDSSNEKLFF
NA	TRBV5-1	TRBD1	TRBJ1-5	TGCGCCAGCAGAGAGGGACAGAGTAGCAATCAGCCCCAGCATTTT	CASREGQSSNQPQHF
NA	TRBV2	TRBD1	TRBJ2-1	TGTGCCAGCAGTGACGCGAGGACAGGATCTGTCTATGAGCAGTTCTTC	CASSDARTGSVYEQFF
NA	TRBV7-2	NA	TRBJ2-7	TGTGCCAGCAGCTTTAGAGGTTGGGGTACCTACGAGCAGTACTTC	CASSFRGWGTYEQYF
NA	TRBV24-1	NA	TRBJ1-5	TGTGCCACCAGTTTTTACAGGGAAAGGGGTCAGCCCCAGCATTTT	CATSFYRERGQPQHF
few	TRBV10-3	NA	TRBJ2-3	TGTGCCATCAGTGCCACCAGTTGGGGTGGAGATACGCAGTATTTT	CAISATSWGGDTQYF
NA	TRBV5-8	NA	TRBJ1-2	TGTGCCAGCAGCTTGGCAGGCAGGAACTATGGCTACACCTTC	CASSLAGRNYGYTF